The present TCR beta chain was sequenced within a study of cytomegalovirus exposure and HLA in healthy donors. General study results and limits: Most TCRs appeared rarely, but some public TCRs recurred in many donors. Confirmation in vitro established that a few CMV-associated chains were specific for CMV antigens. A classifier reportedly called cytomegalovirus status with high sensitivity and specificity.

This CDR3 has 15 amino acids. Unmatched junction bases numbered 2, after V lost 0 bases and J lost 3 bases. Germline lookup yields CDR1 ENHRY and CDR2 SYGVKD. The assay was immunoSEQ multiplex PCR, and TCRdb's table has in-frame clones only and misses some. In the table there are fewer than 120,000 clones, approximately 90% of which are singletons. As to this clone: Its antigen is still unknown.

This TCR was sampled from a woman aged 18 to 35 in good health and CMV-seronegative. Sequencing input: PBMCs. The V gene is TRBV10-3, the J gene TRBJ1-2; 9 bases are shared with TRBD1. The CDR3 region has the DNA TGTGCCATCAGTGAGTCGGACAGGGGAGACTATGGCTACACCTTC. Translated, it gives CAISESDRGDYGYTF.